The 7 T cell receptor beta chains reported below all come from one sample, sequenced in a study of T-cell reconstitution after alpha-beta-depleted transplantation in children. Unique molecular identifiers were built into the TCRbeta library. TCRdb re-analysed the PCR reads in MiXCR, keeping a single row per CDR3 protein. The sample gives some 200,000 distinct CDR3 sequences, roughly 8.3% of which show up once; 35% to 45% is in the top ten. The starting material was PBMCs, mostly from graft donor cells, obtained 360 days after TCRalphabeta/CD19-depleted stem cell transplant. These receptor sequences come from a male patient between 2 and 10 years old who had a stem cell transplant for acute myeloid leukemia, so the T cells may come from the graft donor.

CDR3 coding DNA: TGTGCCAGTAGTAGGGGCTACCGCGTCGCCGGGGAGCTGTTTTTT. This codes for CASSRGYRVAGELFF. The gene calls are TRBV19 and TRBJ2-2; D might be TRBD1 (5 bases). Germline CDR1 and CDR2: LNHDA and SQIVND (reference sequence). The CDR3 has 15 amino acids. Trimming removed 4 bases at V and 6 bases at J, with 15 bases between.

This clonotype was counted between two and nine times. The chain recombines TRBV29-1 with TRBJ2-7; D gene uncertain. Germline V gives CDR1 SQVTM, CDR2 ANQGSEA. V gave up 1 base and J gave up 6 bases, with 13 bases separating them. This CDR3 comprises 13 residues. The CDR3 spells CSVEGRQIGEQYF. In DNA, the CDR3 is TGCAGCGTTGAAGGACGGCAGATCGGCGAGCAGTACTTC.

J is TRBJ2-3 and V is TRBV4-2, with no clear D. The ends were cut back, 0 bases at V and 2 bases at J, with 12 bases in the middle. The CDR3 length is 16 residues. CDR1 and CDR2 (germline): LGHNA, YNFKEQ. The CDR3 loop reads CASSQDRWLVTDTQYF. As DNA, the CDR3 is TGTGCCAGCAGCCAAGATCGATGGCTAGTCACAGATACGCAGTATTTT.

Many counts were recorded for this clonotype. The DNA for the CDR3 is TGTGCCAGCAGCAGAAGCGGGAGCTCCTACAATGAGCAGTTCTTC. This encodes CASSRSGSSYNEQFF. The rearrangement links TRBV12-3 or TRBV12-4 to TRBJ2-1, with TRBD2 matching over 8 bases. J lost 0 bases, V lost 6 bases, and 4 bases had no gene match. The CDR3 consists of 15 residues.

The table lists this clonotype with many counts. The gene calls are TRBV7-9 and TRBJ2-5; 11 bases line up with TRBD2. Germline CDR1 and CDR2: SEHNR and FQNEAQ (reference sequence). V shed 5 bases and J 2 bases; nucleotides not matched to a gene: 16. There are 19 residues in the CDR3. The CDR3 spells CASSPSIWLAGGGQETQYF. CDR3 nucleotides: TGTGCCAGCAGCCCCAGTATCTGGCTAGCGGGGGGAGGGCAAGAGACCCAGTACTTC.

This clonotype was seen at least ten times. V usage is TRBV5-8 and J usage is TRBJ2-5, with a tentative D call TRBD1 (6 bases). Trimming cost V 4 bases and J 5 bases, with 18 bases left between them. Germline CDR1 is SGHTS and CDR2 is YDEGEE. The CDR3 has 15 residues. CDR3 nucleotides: TGTGCCAGCAGCCCGCTTAGGGGGAGATGGGAGACCCAGTACTTC. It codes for CASSPLRGRWETQYF.

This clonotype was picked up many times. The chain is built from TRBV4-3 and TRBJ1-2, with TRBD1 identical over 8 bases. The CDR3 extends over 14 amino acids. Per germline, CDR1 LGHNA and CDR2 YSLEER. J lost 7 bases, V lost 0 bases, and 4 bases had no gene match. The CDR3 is CASSQDGGQAGYTF. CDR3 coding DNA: TGCGCCAGCAGCCAAGATGGGGGACAGGCTGGCTACACCTTC.